This T cell receptor (beta chain) came from a study of blood T cell repertoires in COVID-19. Overall study: PBMCs, B-cell-depleted T cells, or T cells were the source of the cDNA or gDNA that made up the material.

Participant age was roughly 18 to 89 years, and participants resided in roughly 24 US areas. Participants reported their clinical history, and cohort assignment relied on those reports. In the authors' workflow: For nucleated cells, counts were estimated from reference gene primer amplification. Only in-frame clones appear in the TCRdb table, and some are missing; sequencing was by immunoSEQ multiplex PCR. V and J calls and clone size follow that table, whereas D and trimming were derived from the DNA. The repertoire consists of approximately 310,000 clones, with 85% occurring once and the leading ten covering around 1.8%. The CDR3 is 14 amino acids. Germline V lookup: CDR1 SNHLY, CDR2 FYNNEI. The germline V and J ends were trimmed by 5 bases and 1 base, with 10 bases remaining between them.

This clonotype was obtained from a woman aged 25 to 39 who had been exposed to COVID-19. The sequenced sample consisted of PBMCs or T cells enriched from blood (not recorded which). The V call is TRBV2, the J call TRBJ2-3; maybe TRBD2 (5 bases). The CDR3 DNA reads as TGTGCCAGCAGTAGGCGGGCACGCACAGATACGCAGTATTTT. Its protein is CASSRRARTDTQYF.